This T cell receptor beta chain is drawn from a study of CXCR3-negative and CXCR3-positive naive CD8 T cells. UMI-labeled 5' RACE TRB cDNA libraries were prepared from the cells. After re-calling the 5' RACE reads, TCRdb lists one entry per CDR3 protein, DNA absent. Reported are some 85,000 distinct CDR3 sequences; the ten largest clones contain 0.5% to 0.6%. Points on this clonotype: What it binds is not known.

Germline-derived CDR1 and CDR2 are LGHDT and YNNKEL (reference sequence). The CDR3 runs 19 residues. Study-wide results and limits: Relative to CXCR3-negative naive cells, CXCR3-positive naive cells had more hydrophobic TRB CDR3s. High diversity, comparable across both naive subsets, contrasted with much lower diversity in memory CD8+ cells.

This chain links TRBV3-1 with TRBJ2-7; TCRdb selects TRBD2, and the lack of DNA leaves this call unchecked. The sequencing input was naive CXCR3+ CD8+ T cells from blood. Sample subset: CD45RO-CCR7+CD27+CD95- naive CD8+ T cells expressing CXCR3 (TNR3+). The source is a human donor in good health. Some clones in this sample may be carry-over from other donors' samples. The CDR3 spells CASSQEGVSGSPTYSEQYF.